The present T cell receptor beta chain was sequenced within a study of T cell changes during pregnancy in multiple sclerosis. The data were produced by immunoSEQ multiplex PCR, yet TCRdb's version contains in-frame clones alone and is incomplete. The sample records tens of thousands of clones, 85% to 90% being singletons. V lost 4 bases to trimming and J lost 0 bases, with 10 bases between them. The CDR3 is 15 amino acids. From germline, CDR1 is LGHNT and CDR2 FRNRAP. The sample in question was peripheral blood, obtained after pregnancy. The TCR was taken from a female donor in good health, enrolled as a control in a pregnancy study. The chain employs TRBV12-5 and TRBJ1-3; D gene ambiguous. The CDR3 sequence: CASGSLGASGNTIYF. DNA of the CDR3: TGTGCTAGTGGTTCCTTGGGAGCCTCTGGAAACACCATATATTTT.